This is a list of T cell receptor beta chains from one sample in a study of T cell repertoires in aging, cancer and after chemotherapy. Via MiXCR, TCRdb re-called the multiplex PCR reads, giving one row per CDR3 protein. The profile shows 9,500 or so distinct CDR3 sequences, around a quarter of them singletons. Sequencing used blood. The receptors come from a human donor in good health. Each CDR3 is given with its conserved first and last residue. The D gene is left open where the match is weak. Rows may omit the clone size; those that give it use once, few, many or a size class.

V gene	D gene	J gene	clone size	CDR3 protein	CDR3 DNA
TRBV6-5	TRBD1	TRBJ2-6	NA	CASSHPRGRDRGHSGANVLTF	TGTGCCAGCAGTCATCCGAGGGGAAGAGACAGGGGGCACTCTGGGGCCAACGTCCTGACTTTC
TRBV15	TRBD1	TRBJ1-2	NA	CATSREVTGTGGYTF	TGTGCCACCAGCAGAGAGGTGACAGGGACGGGTGGCTACACCTTC
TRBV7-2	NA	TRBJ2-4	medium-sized	CASSGNTAGAIQYF	TGTGCCAGCAGCGGGAACACAGCAGGAGCCATTCAGTACTTC
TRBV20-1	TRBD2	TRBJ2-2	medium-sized	CSAKTSVNTGELFF	TGCAGTGCTAAGACTAGCGTTAACACCGGGGAGCTGTTTTTT
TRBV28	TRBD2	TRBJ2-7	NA	CASSTTSASGEQYF	TGTGCCAGCAGTACGACTAGCGCCTCAGGCGAGCAGTACTTC
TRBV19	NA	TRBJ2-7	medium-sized	CASSIGTESSYEQYF	TGTGCCAGTAGTATAGGAACCGAAAGCTCCTACGAGCAGTACTTC
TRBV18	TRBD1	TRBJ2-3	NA	CASSTGTVMGPDTQYF	TGTGCCAGCTCAACCGGGACAGTCATGGGACCAGATACGCAGTATTTT
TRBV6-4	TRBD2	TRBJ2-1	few	CASSSLAGVGNEQFF	TGTGCCAGCAGCTCTCTAGCGGGGGTCGGTAATGAGCAGTTCTTC
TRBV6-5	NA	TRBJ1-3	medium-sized	CASSYSILGSGNTIYF	TGTGCCAGCAGTTACTCAATTTTGGGTTCTGGAAACACCATATATTTT
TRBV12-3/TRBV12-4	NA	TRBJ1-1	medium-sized	CASESGLQNTEAFF	TGTGCCAGCGAATCCGGACTCCAGAACACTGAAGCTTTCTTT
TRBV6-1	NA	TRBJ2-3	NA	CASSEANGGRAQYF	TGTGCCAGCAGTGAAGCGAACGGGGGCCGAGCCCAGTATTTT
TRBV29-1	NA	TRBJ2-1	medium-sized	CSVPTPVGNEQFF	TGCAGCGTCCCGACGCCAGTCGGCAATGAGCAGTTCTTC
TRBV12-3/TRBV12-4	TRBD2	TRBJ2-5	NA	CASSLMGLQVQETQYF	TGTGCCAGCAGCCTTATGGGACTACAGGTACAAGAGACCCAGTACTTC
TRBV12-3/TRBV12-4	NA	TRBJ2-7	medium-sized	CASSLNWVGEQYF	TGTGCCAGCAGTTTAAATTGGGTGGGGGAGCAGTACTTC
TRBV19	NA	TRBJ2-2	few	CASSIDNRNTGELFF	TGTGCCAGTAGTATAGACAATAGAAACACCGGGGAGCTGTTTTTT
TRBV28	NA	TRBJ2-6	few	CASIPLGQNSGANVLTF	TGTGCCAGCATCCCATTAGGACAAAACTCTGGGGCCAACGTCCTGACTTTC
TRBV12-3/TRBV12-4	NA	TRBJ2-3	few	CASSLSTDTQYF	TGTGCCAGCAGTCTAAGCACAGATACGCAGTATTTT
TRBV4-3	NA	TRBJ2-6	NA	CASSQGSGRIDSSGANVLTF	TGTGCCAGCAGCCAAGGATCGGGGAGGATCGACAGCTCTGGGGCCAACGTCCTGACTTTC
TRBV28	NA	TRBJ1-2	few	CASYGLNYGYTF	TGTGCCAGCTACGGGTTGAACTATGGCTACACCTTC
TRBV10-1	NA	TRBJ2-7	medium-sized	CASSELVSGGEQYF	TGCGCCAGCAGTGAGTTGGTAAGCGGAGGCGAGCAGTACTTC
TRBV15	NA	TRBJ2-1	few	CATSRDYQGPYNEQFF	TGTGCCACCAGCAGAGATTACCAGGGCCCCTACAATGAGCAGTTCTTC
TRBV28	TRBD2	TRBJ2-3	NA	CASTSSGTTDTQYF	TGTGCCAGCACCTCTAGCGGAACCACAGATACGCAGTATTTT
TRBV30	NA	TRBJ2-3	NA	CAWSTGGGTDTQYF	TGTGCCTGGAGTACCGGGGGTGGAACAGATACGCAGTATTTT
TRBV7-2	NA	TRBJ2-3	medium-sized	CASSLGKRTYPTDTQYF	TGTGCCAGCAGCTTAGGCAAGCGGACCTACCCCACAGATACGCAGTATTTT
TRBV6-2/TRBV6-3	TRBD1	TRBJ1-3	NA	CASSIPSPTGLSGNTIYF	TGTGCCAGCAGTATCCCGTCCCCGACAGGGTTGTCTGGAAACACCATATATTTT
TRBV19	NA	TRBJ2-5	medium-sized	CASTGSQETQYF	TGTGCCAGTACCGGGTCCCAAGAGACCCAGTACTTC
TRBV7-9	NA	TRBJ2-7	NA	CASSLSLYEQYF	TGTGCCAGCAGCTTATCCCTTTACGAGCAGTACTTC
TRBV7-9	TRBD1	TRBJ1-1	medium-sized	CASSETGWNTEAFF	TGTGCCAGCAGCGAGACAGGGTGGAACACTGAAGCTTTCTTT
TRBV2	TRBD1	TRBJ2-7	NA	CASSADRGRPYEQYF	TGTGCCAGCAGTGCGGACAGGGGGCGTCCCTACGAGCAGTACTTC
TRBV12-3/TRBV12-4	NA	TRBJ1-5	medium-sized	CASSLALKGSQPQHF	TGTGCCAGCAGTTTAGCGCTAAAGGGGAGTCAGCCCCAGCATTTT
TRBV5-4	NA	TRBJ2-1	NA	CASSLAGGTNEQFF	TGTGCCAGCAGCTTGGCAGGCGGGACGAATGAGCAGTTCTTC
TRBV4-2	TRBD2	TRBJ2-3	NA	CASSQELAGDTDTQYF	TGTGCCAGCAGCCAAGAATTAGCGGGAGACACAGATACGCAGTATTTT
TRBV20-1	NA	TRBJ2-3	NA	CSATLLLEGTDTQYF	TGCAGTGCTACCCTCCTGCTAGAGGGCACGGATACGCAGTATTTT
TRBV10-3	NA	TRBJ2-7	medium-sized	CAIRTEGLGSYEQYF	TGTGCCATCAGAACCGAAGGGTTAGGGTCCTACGAGCAGTACTTC
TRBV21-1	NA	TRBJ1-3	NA	CASSKVPPGQSGNTIYF	TGTGCCAGCAGCAAAGTACCCCCCGGACAGTCTGGAAACACCATATATTTT
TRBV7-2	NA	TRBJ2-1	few	CASSSNGGQWYNEQFF	TGTGCCAGCAGCTCCAACGGGGGGCAGTGGTACAATGAGCAGTTCTTC
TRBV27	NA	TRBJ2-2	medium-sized	CASSSRGDGELFF	TGTGCCAGCAGTTCCAGGGGGGACGGGGAGCTGTTTTTT
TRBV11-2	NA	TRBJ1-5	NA	CASSLGQVHNQPQHF	TGTGCCAGCAGCTTAGGACAGGTACACAATCAGCCCCAGCATTTT
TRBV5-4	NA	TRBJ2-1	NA	CASSSGTAGFDEQFF	TGTGCCAGCAGCTCCGGGACGGCTGGCTTTGATGAGCAGTTCTTC
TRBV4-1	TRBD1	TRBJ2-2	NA	CASSHGRWDRGSTGELFF	TGCGCCAGCAGCCATGGAAGGTGGGACAGGGGGTCAACCGGGGAGCTGTTTTTT
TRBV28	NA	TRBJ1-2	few	CASSLGTGNGYTF	TGTGCCAGCAGTTTAGGGACGGGGAATGGCTACACCTTC